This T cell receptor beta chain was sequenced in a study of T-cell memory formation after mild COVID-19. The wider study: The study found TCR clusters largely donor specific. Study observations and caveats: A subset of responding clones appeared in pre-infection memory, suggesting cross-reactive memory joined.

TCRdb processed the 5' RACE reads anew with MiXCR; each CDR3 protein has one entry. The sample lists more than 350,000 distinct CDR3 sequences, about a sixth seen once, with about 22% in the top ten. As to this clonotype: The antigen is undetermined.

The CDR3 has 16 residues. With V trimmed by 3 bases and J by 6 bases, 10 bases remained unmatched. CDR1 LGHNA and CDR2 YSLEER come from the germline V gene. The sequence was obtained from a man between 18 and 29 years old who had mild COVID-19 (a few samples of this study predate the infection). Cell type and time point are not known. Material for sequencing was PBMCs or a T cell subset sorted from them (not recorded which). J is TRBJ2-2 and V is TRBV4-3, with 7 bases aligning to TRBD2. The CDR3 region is CASSHTTGGSPGELFF. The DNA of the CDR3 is TGCGCCAGCAGCCACACGACGGGGGGTTCACCCGGGGAGCTGTTTTTT.